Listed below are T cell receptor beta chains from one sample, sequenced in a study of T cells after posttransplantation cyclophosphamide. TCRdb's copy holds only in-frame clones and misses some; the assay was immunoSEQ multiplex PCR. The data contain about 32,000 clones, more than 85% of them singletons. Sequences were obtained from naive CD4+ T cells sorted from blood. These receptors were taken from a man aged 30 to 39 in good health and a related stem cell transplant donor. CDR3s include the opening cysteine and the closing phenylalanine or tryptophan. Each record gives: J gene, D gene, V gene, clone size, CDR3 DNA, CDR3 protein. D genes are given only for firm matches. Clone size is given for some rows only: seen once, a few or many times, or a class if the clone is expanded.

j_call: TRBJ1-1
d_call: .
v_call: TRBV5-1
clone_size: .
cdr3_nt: TGCGCCAGCAGCTTGGACGGTGGGAACACTGAAGCTTTCTTT
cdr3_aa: CASSLDGGNTEAFF

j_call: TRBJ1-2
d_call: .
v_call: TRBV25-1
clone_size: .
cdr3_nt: TGTGCCAGCAGTCTCCTTCAGAACTATGGCTACACCTTC
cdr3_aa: CASSLLQNYGYTF

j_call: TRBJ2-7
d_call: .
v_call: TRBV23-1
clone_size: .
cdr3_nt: TGCGCCAGCAGTCAATCGGGATCGGGGGGCAAGATATCGGGAGAGCAGTACTTC
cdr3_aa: CASSQSGSGGKISGEQYF

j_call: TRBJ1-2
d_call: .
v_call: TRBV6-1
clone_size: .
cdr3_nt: TGTGCCAGCAGTGGAGATACGGGGGGACTAGGCGGCTACACCTTC
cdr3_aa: CASSGDTGGLGGYTF

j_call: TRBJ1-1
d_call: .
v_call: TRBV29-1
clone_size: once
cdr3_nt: TGCAGCGTAGACAACAGGACGCAAGCTTTCTTT
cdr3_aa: CSVDNRTQAFF

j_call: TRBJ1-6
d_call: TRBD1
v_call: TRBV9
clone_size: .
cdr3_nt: TGTGCCAGCAGCCCCCGGGACAGCCTTTCACCCCTCCACTTT
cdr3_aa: CASSPRDSLSPLHF

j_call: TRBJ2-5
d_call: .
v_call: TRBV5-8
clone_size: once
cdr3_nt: TGTGCCAGCAGCTTGGAGACTAACGGGGAGACCCAGTACTTC
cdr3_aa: CASSLETNGETQYF

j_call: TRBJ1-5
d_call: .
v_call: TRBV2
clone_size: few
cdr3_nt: TGTGCCAGCAGTGCAGGCTACAATCAGCCCCAGCATTTT
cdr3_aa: CASSAGYNQPQHF

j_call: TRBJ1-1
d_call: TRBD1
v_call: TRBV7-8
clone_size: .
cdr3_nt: TGTGCCAGCAGCTTAGGGACAGGGGAGTTGGGTGAAGCTTTCTTT
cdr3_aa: CASSLGTGELGEAFF

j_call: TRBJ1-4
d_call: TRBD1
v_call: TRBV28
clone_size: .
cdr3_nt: TGTGCCAGCAGTTTAGGAACGACGGGACAGATGAATGAAAAACTGTTTTTT
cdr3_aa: CASSLGTTGQMNEKLFF

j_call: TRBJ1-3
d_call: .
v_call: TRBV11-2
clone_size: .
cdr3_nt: TGTGCCAGCAGCTTAAGGGGGGGATCATATGGAAACACCATATATTTT
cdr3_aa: CASSLRGGSYGNTIYF

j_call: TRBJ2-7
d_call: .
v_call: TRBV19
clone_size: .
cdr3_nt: TGTGCCAGTAGTATAGCTCGCGGCTACGAGCAGTACTTC
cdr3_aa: CASSIARGYEQYF

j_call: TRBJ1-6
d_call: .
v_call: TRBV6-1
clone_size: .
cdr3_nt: TGTGCCAGCAGGGCACAGGGAGCAAATTCACCCCTCCACTTT
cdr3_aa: CASRAQGANSPLHF

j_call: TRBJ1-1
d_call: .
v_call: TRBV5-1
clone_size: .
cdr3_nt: TGCGCCAGCAGCAGGGGGGAGGGCACTGAAGCTTTCTTT
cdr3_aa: CASSRGEGTEAFF

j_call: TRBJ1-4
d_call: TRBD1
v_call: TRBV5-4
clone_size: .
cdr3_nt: TGTGCCAGCAGATCCGGGACAGAAAATGAAAAACTGTTTTTT
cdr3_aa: CASRSGTENEKLFF

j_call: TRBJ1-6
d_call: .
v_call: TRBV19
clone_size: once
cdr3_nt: TGTGCCAGTAGTGCATTACGACCTGGGAGTAATTCACCCCTCCACTTT
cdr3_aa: CASSALRPGSNSPLHF

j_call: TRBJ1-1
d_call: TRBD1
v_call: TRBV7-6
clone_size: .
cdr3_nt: TGTGCCAGCAGCCCCCCGGACAGGGGGACTGAAGCTTTCTTT
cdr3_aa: CASSPPDRGTEAFF

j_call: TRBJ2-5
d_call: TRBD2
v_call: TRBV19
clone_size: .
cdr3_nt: TGTGCCAGTAGTATAGTGGGGGGGAACCAAGAGACCCAGTACTTC
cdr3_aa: CASSIVGGNQETQYF

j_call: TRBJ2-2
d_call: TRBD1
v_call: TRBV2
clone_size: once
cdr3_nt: TGTGCCAGCAGAACCGGGACAGCGAACACCGGGGAGCTGTTTTTT
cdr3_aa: CASRTGTANTGELFF

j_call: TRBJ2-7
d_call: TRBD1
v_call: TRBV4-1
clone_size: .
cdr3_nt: TGCGCCAGCAGCCTGGCCGGGACAGGGGTCTACGAGCAGTACTTC
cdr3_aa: CASSLAGTGVYEQYF

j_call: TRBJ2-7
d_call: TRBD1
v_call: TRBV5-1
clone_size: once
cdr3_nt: TGCGCCAGCAGCCCCGGGACAGGGACATTCTCACCCTACGAGCAGTACTTC
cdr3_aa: CASSPGTGTFSPYEQYF

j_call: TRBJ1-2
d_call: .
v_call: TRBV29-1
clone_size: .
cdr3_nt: TGCAGCGTTCGGGACATCCGCTATGGCTACACCTTC
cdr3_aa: CSVRDIRYGYTF

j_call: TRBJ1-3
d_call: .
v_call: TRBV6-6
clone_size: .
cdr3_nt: TGTGCCAGCAGTTACCCGGGGTCCGGAAACACCATATATTTT
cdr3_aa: CASSYPGSGNTIYF

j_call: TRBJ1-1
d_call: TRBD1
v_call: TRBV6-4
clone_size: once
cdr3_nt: TGTGCCAGCAAAGGGGGCCTCGACACTGAAGCTTTCTTT
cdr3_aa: CASKGGLDTEAFF

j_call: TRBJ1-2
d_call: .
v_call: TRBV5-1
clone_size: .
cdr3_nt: TGCGCCAGCAGCGTGATCGGCCAGACTAGAGGCTACACCTTC
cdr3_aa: CASSVIGQTRGYTF

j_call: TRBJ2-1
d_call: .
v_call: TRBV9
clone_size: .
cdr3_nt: TGTGCCAGCAGCGTAGGTGGGGCCTATGAGCAGTTCTTC
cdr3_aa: CASSVGGAYEQFF

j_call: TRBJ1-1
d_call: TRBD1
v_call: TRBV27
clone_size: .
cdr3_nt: TGTGCCAGCAGGGCGGACAGGGGGAACACTGAAGCTTTCTTT
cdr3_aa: CASRADRGNTEAFF

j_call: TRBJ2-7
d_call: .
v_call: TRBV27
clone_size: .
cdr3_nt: TGTGCCAGCAGTTCCAGGGGCTTAACCTACGAGCAGTACTTC
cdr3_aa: CASSSRGLTYEQYF

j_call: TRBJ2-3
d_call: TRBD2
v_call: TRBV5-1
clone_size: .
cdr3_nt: TGCGCCAGCAGCTTGGAGCGGGGAAGCACAGATACGCAGTATTTT
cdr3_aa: CASSLERGSTDTQYF

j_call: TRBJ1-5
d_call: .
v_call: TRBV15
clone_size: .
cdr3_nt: TGTGCCACCAGCAGCGGGGGGTATCAGCCCCAGCATTTT
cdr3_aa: CATSSGGYQPQHF

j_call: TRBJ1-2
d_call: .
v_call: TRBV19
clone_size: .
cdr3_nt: TGTGCCAGTAGTATAGAGGAGGGTAGAGGCGGCTACACCTTC
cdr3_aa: CASSIEEGRGGYTF

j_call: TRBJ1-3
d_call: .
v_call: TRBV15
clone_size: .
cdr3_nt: TGTGCCACCACCCTAGGGGCGTTCTCTGGAAACACCATATATTTT
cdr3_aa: CATTLGAFSGNTIYF

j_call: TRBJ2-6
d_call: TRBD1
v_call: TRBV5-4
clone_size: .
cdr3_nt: TGTGCCAGCGGGCAGGGGGCGACTGGGGCCAACGTCCTGACTTTC
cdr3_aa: CASGQGATGANVLTF

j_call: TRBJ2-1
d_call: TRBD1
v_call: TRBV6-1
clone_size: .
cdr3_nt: TGTGCCAGCAGTGATAGGACAGGGGGCAGGGAGCAGTTCTTC
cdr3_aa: CASSDRTGGREQFF

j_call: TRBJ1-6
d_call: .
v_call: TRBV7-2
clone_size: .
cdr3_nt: TGTGCCAGCAGCTTAGGCCAGGCCACCCTCCACTTT
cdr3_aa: CASSLGQATLHF

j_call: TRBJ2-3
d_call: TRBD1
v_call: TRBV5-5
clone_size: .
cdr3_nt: TGTGCCAGCAGCTTAAGGGCTAGACAGGGGGTCACAGATACGCAGTATTTT
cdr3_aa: CASSLRARQGVTDTQYF

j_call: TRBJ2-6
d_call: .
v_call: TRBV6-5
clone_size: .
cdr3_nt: TGTGCCAGCAGTTCCCCCTGGGGGGCTGGGGCCAACGTCCTGACTTTC
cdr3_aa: CASSSPWGAGANVLTF

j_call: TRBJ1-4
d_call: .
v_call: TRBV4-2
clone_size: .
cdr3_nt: TGTGCCAGCAGCCAACCGGGATCAACTAATGAAAAACTGTTTTTT
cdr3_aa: CASSQPGSTNEKLFF

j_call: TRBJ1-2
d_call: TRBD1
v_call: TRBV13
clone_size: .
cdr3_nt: TGTGCCAGCAGACAAGGACAGGGTAGCGTCTATGGCTATGGCTACACCTTC
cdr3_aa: CASRQGQGSVYGYGYTF

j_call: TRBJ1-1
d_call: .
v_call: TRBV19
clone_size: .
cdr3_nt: TGTGCCAGCCTAGTCGGGGGGGCAAGAGTCACTGAAGCTTTCTTT
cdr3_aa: CASLVGGARVTEAFF

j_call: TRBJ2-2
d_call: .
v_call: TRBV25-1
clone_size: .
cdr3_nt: TGTGCCAGCAGTGAGCAGGGGCAGCTGTTTTTT
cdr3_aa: CASSEQGQLFF

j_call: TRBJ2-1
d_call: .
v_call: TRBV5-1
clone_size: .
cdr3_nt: TGCGCCAGCAGCTTGGGTTGGACAGCCAATGAGCAGTTCTTC
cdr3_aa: CASSLGWTANEQFF

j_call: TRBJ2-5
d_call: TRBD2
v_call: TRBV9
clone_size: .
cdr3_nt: TGTGCCAGCAGCGGGGGACTAACCTTCCAAGAGACCCAGTACTTC
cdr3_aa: CASSGGLTFQETQYF

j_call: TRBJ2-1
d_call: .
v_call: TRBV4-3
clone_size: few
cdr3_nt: TGCGCCAGCAGCGTCGGTCGGGTGGTCAATGAGCAGTTCTTC
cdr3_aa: CASSVGRVVNEQFF

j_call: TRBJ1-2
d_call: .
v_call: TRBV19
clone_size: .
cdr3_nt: TGTGCCAGTGGGCAAAACAGGGTCGACTACACCTTC
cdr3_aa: CASGQNRVDYTF

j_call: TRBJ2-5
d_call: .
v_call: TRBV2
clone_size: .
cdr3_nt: TGTGCCAGCAGTGAATTTCGCCCCCGAGGGACCCAGTACTTC
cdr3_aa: CASSEFRPRGTQYF